The clone carrying this T cell receptor (beta chain) was counted a single time. Here immunoSEQ multiplex PCR was the method, and the copy in TCRdb shows in-frame clones only, minus some. The sample carries roughly 40,000 clones, 96% recorded once. This CDR3 comprises 16 residues. Germline assignment: CDR1 ENHRY and CDR2 SYGVKD. Trimming took off 2 bases at V and 3 bases at J, with 17 bases between the two ends. These data come from a study of technical replicates of blood from a few donors. The receptor was isolated from a human donor in good health. The sequenced sample was T cells isolated from PBMCs. The chain couples TRBV10-3 to TRBJ2-7; D may be TRBD1 (5 bases). CDR3 amino acids: CAISETGAGGVYEQYF. The CDR3 DNA is TGTGCCATCAGTGAGACAGGTGCTGGCGGAGTCTACGAGCAGTACTTC.